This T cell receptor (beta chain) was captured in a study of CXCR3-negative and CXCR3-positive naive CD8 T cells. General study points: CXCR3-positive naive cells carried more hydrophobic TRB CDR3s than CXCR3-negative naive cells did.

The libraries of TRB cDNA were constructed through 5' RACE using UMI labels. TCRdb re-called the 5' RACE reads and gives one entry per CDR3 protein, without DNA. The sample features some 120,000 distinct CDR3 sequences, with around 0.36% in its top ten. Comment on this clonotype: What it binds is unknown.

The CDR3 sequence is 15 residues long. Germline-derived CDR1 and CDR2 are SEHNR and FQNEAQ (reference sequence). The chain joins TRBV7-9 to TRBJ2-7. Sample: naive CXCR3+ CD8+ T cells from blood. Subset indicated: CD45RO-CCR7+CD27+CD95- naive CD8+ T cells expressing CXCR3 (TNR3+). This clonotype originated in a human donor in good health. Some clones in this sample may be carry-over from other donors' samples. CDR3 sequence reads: CASSLGPDRSYEQYF.